Following are 19 T cell receptor beta chains from one sample sequenced in a study of shared clonotypes between healthy human individuals. Using immunoSEQ multiplex PCR, the repertoire was profiled, and TCRdb retains in-frame clones only, with some absent. The table includes 1.6 million or so clones, less than 99% detected once. Input material: naive CD4+ T cells sorted from blood. Subset: CD45RA+ positively selected. The receptor set was obtained from a man younger than 40 in good health.

CDR3 residues: CSARHRDEQYF. The DNA for the CDR3 is TGCAGTGCTAGACACAGGGACGAGCAGTACTTC. V gene TRBV20-1 combines with J gene TRBJ2-7; TRBD1 is a possible D gene (6 bases). CDR3 size: 11 residues. V was trimmed by 2 bases and J by 5 bases, leaving 7 bases between them. The germline gives CDR1 DFQATT, CDR2 SNEGSKA (reference sequence).

This chain joins TRBV28 and TRBJ1-5, with TRBD1 as a possible D gene (6 bases). The CDR3 covers 15 residues. The germline CDR1 and CDR2 sequences are MDHEN and SYDVKM. V lost 5 bases to trimming and J lost 3 bases, with 14 bases between them. CDR3 coding DNA: TGTGCCAGCAGTCACAGGGTGTCCCTCAATCAGCCCCAGCATTTT. Translation gives CASSHRVSLNQPQHF.

This chain joins TRBV9 and TRBJ2-7, with D possibly TRBD1 on 6 matching bases. The CDR3 runs to 15 residues. Germline lookup yields CDR1 SGDLS and CDR2 YYNGEE. Trimming left V 3 bases short and J 4 bases short, with 17 bases between. The CDR3 loop reads CASSAMTGGIYEQYF. The CDR3 DNA reads TGTGCCAGCAGCGCCATGACAGGAGGAATTTACGAGCAGTACTTC.

The CDR3 DNA is TGTGCCAGCAAGGACAGACTGAACACTGAAGCTTTCTTT. Its translation is CASKDRLNTEAFF. V is TRBV28 and J is TRBJ1-1; the D gene is possibly TRBD1 (6 bases). The CDR3 runs to 13 residues. V shed 7 bases and J shed 0 bases, with 9 bases lying between them. CDR1 and CDR2 from the germline V gene are MDHEN and SYDVKM.

The rearrangement uses TRBV9 and TRBJ2-7; D is uncertain. The CDR3 loop spans 13 amino acids. Trimming shortened V by 0 bases and J by 5 bases, and 9 bases separated the two germline ends. CDR1 and CDR2 (germline): SGDLS, YYNGEE. CDR3 bases: TGTGCCAGCAGCGTAGCAATGATGAACGAGCAGTACTTC. Its protein product is CASSVAMMNEQYF.

V usage is TRBV18 and J usage is TRBJ1-5, with D unresolved. CDR3 length: 15 amino acids. Trimming left V 3 bases short and J 2 bases short, with 11 bases between. From germline, CDR1 is KGHSH and CDR2 LQKENI. The DNA of the CDR3 is TGTGCCAGCTCACCTTTCGGGCAACGCAATCAGCCCCAGCATTTT. Amino acids: CASSPFGQRNQPQHF.

In DNA, the CDR3 is TGTGCCAGCAGTCACGAGGGACGACTAGCGGGGTTTTACAATGAGCAGTTCTTC. As protein: CASSHEGRLAGFYNEQFF. The chain carries TRBV28 and TRBJ2-1; 11 nucleotides match TRBD2. CDR3 length: 18 amino acids. The J segment lost 4 bases and the V segment lost 5 bases, leaving 13 bases of the junction unmatched. CDR1 is MDHEN, CDR2 SYDVKM, per germline.

The gene calls are TRBV2 and TRBJ2-3; TRBD2 agrees at 10 bases. Germline CDR1 and CDR2: SNHLY and FYNNEI. The CDR3 is 15 residues long. The ends lost 6 bases at V and 4 bases at J; junction bases unmatched: 7. In DNA form, the CDR3 reads TGTGCCAGCAGGTTAGCGGGAGGCCGTCCAGATACGCAGTATTTT. Translated: CASRLAGGRPDTQYF.

The rearrangement joins TRBV11-1 to TRBJ2-7; 7 nucleotides line up with TRBD1. This CDR3 comprises 16 residues. The germline V gene encodes CDR1 SGHAT and CDR2 FQDESV (reference sequence). V was clipped by 5 bases and J by 2 bases; unmatched bases: 12. CDR3 bases: TGTGCCAGCAGCCTCCCCCCCGGGACAGCGACCTACGAGCAGTACTTC. This sequence encodes CASSLPPGTATYEQYF.

The chain joins TRBV5-1 to TRBJ2-1; perhaps TRBD2 as D (7 bases). Trimming shortened V by 3 bases and J by 5 bases, and 21 bases separated the two germline ends. Per the germline V gene, CDR1 is SGHRS and CDR2 is YFSETQ. This CDR3 contains 17 residues. The DNA of the CDR3 is TGCGCCAGCAGCTCTCTCCCGGGGGAGGGGGTAAACAATGAGCAGTTCTTC. Translation: CASSSLPGEGVNNEQFF.

This chain uses TRBV30 with TRBJ2-6, with D maybe TRBD1 (6 bases). This CDR3 region has 17 residues. CDR1 is GTSNPN and CDR2 is SVGIG in the germline V gene (reference sequence). The V end lost 5 bases, the J end lost 0 bases, and 17 bases lay between the germline ends. This CDR3 is CAWVRKLDSSGANVLTF. In DNA, the CDR3 is TGTGCCTGGGTTAGGAAACTGGACAGCTCTGGGGCCAACGTCCTGACTTTC.

This clone was seen only once. The chain employs TRBV19 and TRBJ1-3; D gene ambiguous. The germline CDR1 and CDR2 sequences are LNHDA and SQIVND (reference sequence). The ends were cut back, 7 bases at V and 0 bases at J, with 10 bases in the middle. The CDR3 runs 14 residues. Here the CDR3 reads CASTLRDSGNTIYF. The CDR3 bases are TGTGCCAGTACCCTACGGGACTCTGGAAACACCATATATTTT.

The table lists this clone with a count of one. The chain uses TRBV5-1 and TRBJ1-3; TRBD1 is a possible D gene (5 bases). Trimming removed 2 bases from V and 0 bases from J, with 12 bases in between. The germline gives CDR1 SGHRS, CDR2 YFSETQ. This CDR3 contains 16 residues. The CDR3 DNA sequence: TGCGCCAGCAGCTTACTTACGGGGGACTCTGGAAACACCATATATTTT. Its translation: CASSLLTGDSGNTIYF. The full variable domain, with the rest looked up from reference TRBV5-1 and TRBJ1-3, is KAGVTQTPRYLIKTRGQQVTLSCSPISGHRSVSWYQQTPGQGLQFLFEYFSETQRNKGNFPGRFSGRQFSNSRSEMNVSTLELGDSALYLCASSLLTGDSGNTIYFGEGSWLTVV.

A single count supports this clone. V usage is TRBV6-1 and J usage is TRBJ2-2; D gene ambiguous. V was cut by 3 bases and J by 0 bases, with 14 bases left in between. The CDR3 is 17 residues long. Germline values: CDR1 MNHNS, CDR2 SASEGT. This CDR3 reads CASSDLPGRTNTGELFF. The CDR3 DNA reads TGTGCCAGCAGTGACTTGCCGGGCAGGACGAACACCGGGGAGCTGTTTTTT.

DNA of the CDR3: TGCGCCAGCAGCTACGGACAGGGGAGCTCTGGGGCCAACGTCCTGACTTTC. Protein sequence: CASSYGQGSSGANVLTF. The chain couples TRBV5-1 to TRBJ2-6; 9 nucleotides line up with TRBD1. The CDR3 runs to 17 residues. V dropped 3 bases and J dropped 0; count of bases not matched to a gene: 4. The germline V gene encodes CDR1 SGHRS and CDR2 YFSETQ.

The chain links TRBV10-3 to TRBJ1-2; 11 bases are a match to TRBD1. The CDR3 has 16 amino acids. Germline V lookup: CDR1 ENHRY, CDR2 SYGVKD. The V and J ends lost 10 bases and 7 bases, in that order; junction bases with no gene match: 17. CDR3: CATKYYSGTGGSGYTF. As DNA, the CDR3 is TGTGCCACGAAGTACTACTCCGGGACAGGGGGTAGTGGCTACACCTTC.

V is TRBV5-1 and J is TRBJ2-7, with D unclear. Deletions cut 4 bases from V and 0 bases from J, with 14 bases between. CDR1 is SGHRS, CDR2 YFSETQ, per germline. The CDR3 is made up of 15 amino acids. The DNA of the CDR3 is TGCGCCAGCAGCCCCAATCCGACGATCTCCTACGAGCAGTACTTC. Encoded protein: CASSPNPTISYEQYF.

This chain links TRBV18 with TRBJ1-2; TRBD1 matches at 7 bases. CDR1 KGHSH and CDR2 LQKENI come from the germline V gene. This CDR3 has 16 amino acids. The junction had 11 bases not matched to a gene; V was cut back by 3 bases and J by 4 bases. Here the CDR3 reads CASSPTVGQAGYGYTF. DNA for the CDR3: TGTGCCAGCTCACCGACTGTAGGACAGGCTGGCTATGGCTACACCTTC.

V usage is TRBV18 and J usage is TRBJ1-2, with D unclear. V dropped 2 bases and J dropped 4 bases, with 14 bases sitting between them. This CDR3 is built from 15 residues. CDR1 and CDR2 from the germline V gene are KGHSH and LQKENI. DNA of the CDR3: TGTGCCAGCTCACCAGGGCTCGTTCCTTCCTATGGCTACACCTTC. It specifies CASSPGLVPSYGYTF.